Following are 5 T cell receptor beta chains from one sample sequenced in a study of shared clonotypes between healthy human individuals. Sequenced by immunoSEQ multiplex PCR; TCRdb stores in-frame clones only, minus some. The sample lists 2,500,000 or so clones; over 85% were seen once. Source material: naive CD4+ T cells from PBMCs. Subset meaning: CD45RA+ positively selected. All receptors derive from a man aged 18 to 29 in good health. Some clones in this sample may be carry-over from other donors' samples.

J is TRBJ2-2 and V is TRBV27, with D maybe TRBD2 (7 bases). CDR3 size: 16 residues. Germline assignment: CDR1 MNHEY and CDR2 SMNVEV (reference sequence). Trimming pared 2 bases from V and 6 bases from J, leaving 16 bases between. In nucleotides, the CDR3 is TGTGCCAGCAGTTTACGTCGGTCGGGGGGCTCCGGGGAGCTGTTTTTT. Residues: CASSLRRSGGSGELFF.

V gene TRBV4-3 combines with J gene TRBJ2-3; TRBD2 matches at 11 bases. This CDR3 spans 21 amino acids. J lost 2 bases, V lost 1 base, and 17 bases had no gene match. In germline, CDR1 is LGHNA, CDR2 YSLEER. The DNA for the CDR3 is TGCGCCAGCAGCCAAGCGGGACTAGCGGAGCAGTTATCCCGTTCCACAGATACGCAGTATTTT. Its protein product is CASSQAGLAEQLSRSTDTQYF.

The chain uses TRBV28 and TRBJ2-2; 8 bases match TRBD2. Germline trimming cut 7 bases from V and 1 base from J; bases unmatched to any gene: 5. The CDR3 is 15 residues long. Germline V lookup: CDR1 MDHEN, CDR2 SYDVKM. The CDR3 region is CASMELAVNTGELFF. The CDR3 nucleotides are TGTGCCAGCATGGAACTAGCGGTGAACACCGGGGAGCTGTTTTTT.

In this sample, this clone turned up once. The chain employs TRBV7-2 and TRBJ1-2; TRBD1 is a possible D gene (5 bases). CDR3 length equals 12 residues. Germline CDR1 reads SGHTA; CDR2 reads FQGNSA. The V end lost 5 bases, the J end lost 8 bases, and 12 bases lay between the germline ends. DNA for the CDR3: TGTGCCAGCAGCCGGGGGAATGGCGGCTACACCTTC. It translates to CASSRGNGGYTF.

This clone was recorded once. This sequence joins TRBV18 and TRBJ2-7; maybe TRBD1 (6 bases). Germline-derived CDR1 and CDR2 are KGHSH and LQKENI. V was cut by 4 bases and J by 6 bases, with 16 bases left in between. CDR3 size: 14 residues. CDR3 DNA sequence: TGTGCCAGCTCACTCGACGTGGGGGCGGGCGAGCAGTACTTC. Translating it yields CASSLDVGAGEQYF.